This note documents a single T cell receptor (beta chain) sequence. Enrolment of Seattle patients took place during active infection, and they were followed longitudinally. Authors' analysis steps: The assay estimated nucleated cells by amplifying reference gene primers. Generated by immunoSEQ multiplex PCR, the TCRdb table keeps only in-frame clones and is missing some. V and J calls and clone size follow that table, whereas D and trimming were derived from the DNA. The table shows around 49,000 clones, with 80% to 85% occurring only once. This record belongs to a study of blood T cell repertoires in COVID-19. Study at large: Some COVID-19 samples were acute and others convalescent; all came from the United States, Italy and Spain. From T cells, B-cell-depleted T cells, or PBMCs came the material, which was cDNA or gDNA.

This CDR3 region has 14 residues. The ends were cut back, 6 bases at V and 7 bases at J, with 13 bases in the middle. The germline gives CDR1 LNHDA, CDR2 SQIVND (reference sequence). This rearrangement joins TRBV19 to TRBJ1-6; no firm D call. Sequenced input: peripheral blood. The TCR comes from a woman older than 75 with COVID-19, enrolled during active disease. In DNA, the CDR3 is TGTGCCAGTAGATACGGACTCCAGAATTCACCCCTCCACTTT. It codes for CASRYGLQNSPLHF.